One TCR beta chain is described in this entry. Antigen specificity is unknown. The primer mix had 60 Vbeta and 13 Jbeta primers. Sequencing was performed with immunoSEQ multiplex PCR; in TCRdb, only in-frame clones are kept and a portion is missing. Here the sample spans 120,000 or so clones, roughly 80% being singletons. This CDR3 has 16 residues. The germline gives CDR1 MDHEN, CDR2 SYDVKM. Trimming took 7 bases from V and 8 from J; bases not matched to a gene: 18. These data originate in a study of cytomegalovirus exposure and HLA in healthy donors. Study-wide findings and caveats: TCR beta V segments were, for the most part, productive about 87% or about 30% of the time in an earlier analysis. Later analysis placed DRB1 highest and HLA-C lowest in TCR association rates, which differed by HLA locus.

This chain uses TRBV28 with TRBJ1-2, with TRBD1 identical over 8 bases. Sequenced input: PBMCs. This TCR was recovered from a man between 25 and 39 years old in good health and CMV-seronegative. CDR3 DNA sequence: TGTGCCAGCACCTCTCCAGGACAGGGAAAAGTGAGGGGCTACACCTTC. It specifies CASTSPGQGKVRGYTF.